This TCR beta chain appears in the sequencing data of a study of T cell changes during pregnancy in multiple sclerosis (dated by TCRdb to about 2019). With regard to the full study: In women with multiple sclerosis, the researchers looked at how the T cell repertoire shifted as pregnancy progressed.

CDR1 SQVTM and CDR2 ANQGSEA are derived from the germline V gene. Between the V and J ends, shortened by 6 bases and 2 bases respectively, the junction contains 11 bases. From the cysteine through the phenylalanine, the CDR3 covers 12 amino acids. The CDR3 DNA has 36 bases and is translated from base 1. Receptor libraries were prepared by the immunoSEQ multiplex PCR assay. TCRdb took over this immuneACCESS table, retaining in-frame rearrangements with V and J assigned. Such tables are incomplete; in checked studies, under half of the missing clones stem from an unresolved V gene, and the remainder is unexplained. Here the sample has over 70,000 clones; 90% to 95% occur a single time. Of the sample, 2% to 2.5% is held by the ten largest clones. A note on this clone: The target of this receptor is not known. Qualities for individual bases were not recorded, and no much larger clone is one base off.

The sample was peripheral blood, taken in the third trimester of pregnancy. This receptor was identified in a female donor with multiple sclerosis, enrolled in a pregnancy study. The receptor chain draws on TRBV29-1 and TRBJ2-7; a confident D gene designation cannot be given. Read as DNA, the sequence is TGCAGCGTGCTCACGGTAACCTACGAGCAGTACTTC. The resulting protein is CSVLTVTYEQYF.